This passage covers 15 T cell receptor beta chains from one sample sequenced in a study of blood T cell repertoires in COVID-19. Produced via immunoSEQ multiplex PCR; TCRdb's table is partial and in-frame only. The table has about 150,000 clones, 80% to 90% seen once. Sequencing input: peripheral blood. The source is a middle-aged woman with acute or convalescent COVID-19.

The CDR3 loop is CASSQGDRVNQPQHF. The CDR3 DNA reads TGCGCCAGCAGCCAAGGGGACAGGGTCAATCAGCCCCAGCATTTT. V gene TRBV4-1 combines with J gene TRBJ1-5; TRBD1 aligns across 9 bases. The CDR3 is made up of 15 amino acids. CDR1 is MGHRA and CDR2 is YSYEKL in the germline V gene. J was trimmed by 3 bases and V by 1 base; bases with no gene match: 1.

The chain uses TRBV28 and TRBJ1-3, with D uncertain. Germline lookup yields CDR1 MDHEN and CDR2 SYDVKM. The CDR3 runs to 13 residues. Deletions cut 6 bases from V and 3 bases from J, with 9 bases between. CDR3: CASRMAVGNTIYF. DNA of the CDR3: TGTGCCAGCAGGATGGCAGTTGGAAACACCATATATTTT.

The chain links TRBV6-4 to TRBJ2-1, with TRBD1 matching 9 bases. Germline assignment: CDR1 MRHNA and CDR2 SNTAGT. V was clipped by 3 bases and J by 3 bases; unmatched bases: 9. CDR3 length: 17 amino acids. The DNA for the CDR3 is TGTGCCAGCAGTGAGACGGGCTGGACAGGGGTCTACAATGAGCAGTTCTTC. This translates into CASSETGWTGVYNEQFF.

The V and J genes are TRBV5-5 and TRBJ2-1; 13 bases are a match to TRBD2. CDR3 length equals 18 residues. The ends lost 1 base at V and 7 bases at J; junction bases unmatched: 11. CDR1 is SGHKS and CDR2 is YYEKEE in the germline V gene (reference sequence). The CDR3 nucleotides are TGTGCCAGCAGCTTGAATTCCGGGACTAGCGGGATAGTTAATGAGCAGTTCTTC. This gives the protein CASSLNSGTSGIVNEQFF.

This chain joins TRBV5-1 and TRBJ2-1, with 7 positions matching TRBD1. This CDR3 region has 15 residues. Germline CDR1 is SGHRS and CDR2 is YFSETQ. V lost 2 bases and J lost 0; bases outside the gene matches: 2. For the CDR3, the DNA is TGCGCCAGCAGCTTCAGGGGGAACTCCTACAATGAGCAGTTCTTC. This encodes CASSFRGNSYNEQFF.

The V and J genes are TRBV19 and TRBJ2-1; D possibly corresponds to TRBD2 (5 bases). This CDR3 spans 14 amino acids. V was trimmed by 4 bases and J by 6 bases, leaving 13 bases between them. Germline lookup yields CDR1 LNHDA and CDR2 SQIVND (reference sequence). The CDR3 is CASSKGLASNEQFF. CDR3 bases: TGTGCCAGTAGTAAGGGCCTAGCCTCCAATGAGCAGTTCTTC.

This CDR3 is CARIPDIVYNEQFF. The CDR3 DNA reads TGTGCCAGAATCCCGGACATCGTCTACAATGAGCAGTTCTTC. This chain joins TRBV5-3 and TRBJ2-1, with D possibly matching TRBD1 (5 bases). TRBV5-3 is annotated as an ORF whose role is uncertain. The V end was cut by 6 bases, the J end by 3 bases, with 13 bases between. The CDR3 has 14 residues.

The CDR3, as DNA: TGTGCCAGCATTCGGGAAGTGAACACCGGGGAGCTGTTTTTT. Its protein is CASIREVNTGELFF. The V call is TRBV2, the J call TRBJ2-2; D may be TRBD2 (5 bases). CDR3 length: 14 amino acids. Deletions cut 7 bases from V and 1 base from J, with 10 bases between. Germline loops: CDR1 SNHLY, CDR2 FYNNEI.

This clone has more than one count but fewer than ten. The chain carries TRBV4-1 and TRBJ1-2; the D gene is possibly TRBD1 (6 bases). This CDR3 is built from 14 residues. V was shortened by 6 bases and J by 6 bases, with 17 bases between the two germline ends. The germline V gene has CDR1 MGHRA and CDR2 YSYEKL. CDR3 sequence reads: CASRSGTKKDGYTF. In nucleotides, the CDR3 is TGCGCCAGCAGGAGCGGGACAAAGAAGGATGGCTACACCTTC.

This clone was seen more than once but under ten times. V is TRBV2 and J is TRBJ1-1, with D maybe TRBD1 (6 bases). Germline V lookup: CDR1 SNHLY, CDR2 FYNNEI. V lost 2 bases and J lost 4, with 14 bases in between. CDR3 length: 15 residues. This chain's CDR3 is CASSEYSSRGTEAFF. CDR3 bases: TGTGCCAGCAGTGAATATTCTTCCAGGGGCACTGAAGCTTTCTTT.

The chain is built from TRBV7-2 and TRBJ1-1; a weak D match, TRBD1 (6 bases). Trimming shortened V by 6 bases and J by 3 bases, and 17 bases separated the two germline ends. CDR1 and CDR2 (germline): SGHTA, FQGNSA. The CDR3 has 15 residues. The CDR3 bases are TGTGCCAGCAGGGAAAACAGGGATAGCGACACTGAAGCTTTCTTT. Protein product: CASRENRDSDTEAFF.

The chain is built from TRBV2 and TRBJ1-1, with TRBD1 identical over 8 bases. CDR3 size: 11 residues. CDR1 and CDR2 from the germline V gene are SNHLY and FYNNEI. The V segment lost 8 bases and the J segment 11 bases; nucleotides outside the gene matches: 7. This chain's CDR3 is CASQLQGVAFF. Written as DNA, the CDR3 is TGTGCCAGCCAATTACAGGGGGTGGCTTTCTTT. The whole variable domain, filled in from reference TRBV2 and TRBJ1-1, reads EPEVTQTPSHQVTQMGQEVILRCVPISNHLYFYWYRQILGQKVEFLVSFYNNEISEKSEIFDDQFSVERPDGSNFTLKIRSTKLEDSAMYFCASQLQGVAFFGQGTRLTVV.

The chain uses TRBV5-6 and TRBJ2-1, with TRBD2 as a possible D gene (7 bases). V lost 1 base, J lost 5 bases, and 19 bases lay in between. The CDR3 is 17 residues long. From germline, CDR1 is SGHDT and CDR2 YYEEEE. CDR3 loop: CASSLRGAGGPNNEQFF. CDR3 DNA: TGTGCCAGCAGCTTGCGGGGGGCCGGGGGACCAAACAATGAGCAGTTCTTC.

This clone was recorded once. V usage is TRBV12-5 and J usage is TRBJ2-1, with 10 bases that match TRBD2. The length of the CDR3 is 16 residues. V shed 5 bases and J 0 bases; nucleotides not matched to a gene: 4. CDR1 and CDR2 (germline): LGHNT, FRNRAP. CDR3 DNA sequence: TGTGCTAGTGGTGTCAGCGGGAGGGTCTCCTACAATGAGCAGTTCTTC. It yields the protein CASGVSGRVSYNEQFF. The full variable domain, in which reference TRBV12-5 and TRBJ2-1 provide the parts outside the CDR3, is DARVTQTPRHKVTEMGQEVTMRCQPILGHNTVFWYRQTMMQGLELLAYFRNRAPLDDSGMPKDRFSAEMPDATLATLKIQPSEPRDSAVYFCASGVSGRVSYNEQFFGPGTRLTVL.

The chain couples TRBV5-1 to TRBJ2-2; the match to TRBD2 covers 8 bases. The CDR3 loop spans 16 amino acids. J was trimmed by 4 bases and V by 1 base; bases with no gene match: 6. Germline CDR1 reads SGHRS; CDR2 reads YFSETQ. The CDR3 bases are TGCGCCAGCAGCTTGCTGGGGACTAGTGCCACCGGGGAGCTGTTTTTT. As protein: CASSLLGTSATGELFF. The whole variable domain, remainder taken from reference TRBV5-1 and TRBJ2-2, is KAGVTQTPRYLIKTRGQQVTLSCSPISGHRSVSWYQQTPGQGLQFLFEYFSETQRNKGNFPGRFSGRQFSNSRSEMNVSTLELGDSALYLCASSLLGTSATGELFFGEGSRLTVL.